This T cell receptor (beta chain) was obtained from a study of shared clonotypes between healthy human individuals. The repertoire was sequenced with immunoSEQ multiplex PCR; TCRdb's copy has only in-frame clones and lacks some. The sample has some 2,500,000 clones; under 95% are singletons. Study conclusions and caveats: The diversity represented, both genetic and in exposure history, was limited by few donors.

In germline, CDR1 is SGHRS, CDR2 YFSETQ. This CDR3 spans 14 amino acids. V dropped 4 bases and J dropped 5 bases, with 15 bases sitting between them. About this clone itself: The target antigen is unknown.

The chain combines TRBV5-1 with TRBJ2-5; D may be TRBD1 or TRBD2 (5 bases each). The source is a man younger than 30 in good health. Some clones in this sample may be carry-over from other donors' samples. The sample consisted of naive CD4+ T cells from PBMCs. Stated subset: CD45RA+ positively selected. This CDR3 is CASSLGPPRETQYF. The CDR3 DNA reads TGCGCCAGCAGCCTGGGACCGCCCAGGGAGACCCAGTACTTC.